The clone carrying this TCR beta chain was recorded a few times. The data were taken from a study of cytomegalovirus exposure and HLA in healthy donors. V was pared by 6 bases and J by 5 bases, with 3 bases of the junction left unmatched. The length of the CDR3 is 13 residues. CDR1 is MNHEY, CDR2 SVGAGI, per germline. PCR used 60 Vbeta primers and 13 Jbeta primers. This table comes from immunoSEQ multiplex PCR, and its TCRdb copy is limited to in-frame clones, with some not included. The table lists 120,000 to 150,000 clones, under 70% of them singletons. V and J are TRBV6-5 and TRBJ1-1; 10 positions match TRBD1. What was sequenced was PBMCs. The clonotype comes from a woman aged 60-75 years in good health and CMV-seronegative. This chain's CDR3 is CASSWDRGTEAFF. The CDR3, as DNA: TGTGCCAGCAGCTGGGACAGGGGAACTGAAGCTTTCTTT.